Below, 24 T cell receptor beta chains from the same sample are listed, as sequenced in a study of human T cells and chemical hapten exposure. Time point reported: healthy volunteer bleed at 2 weeks. Sequencing started from total RNA isolated from unfractionated whole blood. TCRdb processed the RACE reads anew with MiXCR; each CDR3 protein has one entry. The data show approximately 33,000 distinct CDR3 sequences, with about 7.2% seen just once and almost 10% held by the top ten. The sample consisted of whole blood. All receptors come from a human donor in good health. Some clones in this sample may be carry-over from other donors' samples.

This chain uses TRBV4-2 with TRBJ2-2; 11 nucleotides agree with TRBD1. CDR3 length equals 16 residues. J gave up 4 bases and V 4 bases, and 5 bases lay outside the gene matches. The V gene's germline CDR1 is LGHNA and CDR2 YNFKEQ. CDR3 DNA: TGTGCCAGCAGCCGCTCCGGGACAGGGGGCACCGGGGAGCTGTTTTTT. Its protein product is CASSRSGTGGTGELFF.

A few counts support this clonotype. The chain is built from TRBV5-1 and TRBJ2-7; 7 bases are a match to TRBD1. Germline CDR1 and CDR2: SGHRS and YFSETQ. The CDR3 length is 16 residues. Trimming took 3 bases from V and 0 from J; bases not matched to a gene: 9. CDR3 amino acids: CASSSWQGESSYEQYF. For the CDR3, the DNA is TGCGCCAGCAGCTCTTGGCAGGGGGAAAGCTCCTACGAGCAGTACTTC.

This clonotype was recorded a few times. The chain couples TRBV7-9 to TRBJ2-1, with D perhaps TRBD2 (5 bases). Germline V gene data show CDR1 as SEHNR and CDR2 as FQNEAQ (reference sequence). The CDR3 totals 14 residues. Trimming removed 7 bases from V and 7 bases from J, with 17 bases in between. The CDR3 reads CASKIGGGSNEQFF. In DNA form, the CDR3 reads TGTGCCAGCAAGATTGGAGGAGGTAGTAATGAGCAGTTCTTC.

V usage is TRBV25-1 and J usage is TRBJ2-7; D is uncertain. This CDR3 comprises 13 residues. CDR1 MGHDK and CDR2 SYGVNS come from the germline V gene. Between the trimmed V and J ends, which lost 5 bases and 4 bases, there was a span of 12 bases. The CDR3: CASSPRNLYEQYF. As DNA, the CDR3 is TGTGCCAGCAGTCCCCGTAACCTTTACGAGCAGTACTTC.

This clonotype showed up just a few times. The chain links TRBV20-1 to TRBJ1-5; the match to TRBD1 covers 9 bases. The trim removed 4 bases at V and 1 base at J, leaving 11 bases unmatched. This CDR3 is built from 17 residues. From germline, CDR1 is DFQATT and CDR2 SNEGSKA (reference sequence). CDR3 sequence reads: CSATKTTGGGSNQPQHF. CDR3 nucleotide sequence: TGCAGTGCTACAAAAACGACAGGGGGAGGGAGCAATCAGCCCCAGCATTTT.

This clonotype has at least ten counts. CDR3 loop: CASSLSGRQGGSSYEQYF. The CDR3 DNA is TGTGCCAGCAGTTTATCTGGGCGACAGGGGGGGTCCTCATACGAGCAGTACTTC. The rearrangement links TRBV27 to TRBJ2-7; TRBD1 aligns across 9 bases. With 0 bases clipped from V and 4 bases from J, the junction kept 13 bases outside the gene matches. The germline CDR1 and CDR2 sequences are MNHEY and SMNVEV (reference sequence). The CDR3 sequence is 18 residues long.

This clonotype was seen many times. The rearrangement joins TRBV2 to TRBJ2-3; possible D gene TRBD1, 5 bases. Trimming shortened V by 6 bases and J by 1 base, and 5 bases separated the two germline ends. Germline V CDR1 and CDR2: SNHLY, FYNNEI. This CDR3 has 12 residues. CDR3 DNA: TGTGCCAGCAGGGGGCGCACAGATACGCAGTATTTT. This translates into CASRGRTDTQYF.

This sequence joins TRBV2 and TRBJ1-2; TRBD1 aligns across 8 bases. Germline V CDR1 and CDR2: SNHLY, FYNNEI. Germline trimming cut 7 bases from V and 2 bases from J; bases unmatched to any gene: 12. This CDR3 is 16 amino acids long. As DNA, the CDR3 is TGTGCCAGCATACAGGACAGGGTGGGGCAAAACTATGGCTACACCTTC. Its protein is CASIQDRVGQNYGYTF.

This clonotype was found many times. The V gene is TRBV3-1, the J gene TRBJ2-5; no definite D call. Germline CDR1 LGHDT, CDR2 YNNKEL (reference sequence). The CDR3 has 12 amino acids. Deletions cut 1 base from V and 5 bases from J, with 5 bases between. Written as DNA, the CDR3 is TGTGCCAGCAGCCAAGCAATGGAGACCCAGTACTTC. Protein product: CASSQAMETQYF.

This chain uses TRBV6-1 with TRBJ2-1; TRBD1 matches 10 bases. The CDR3 has 15 residues. Per the germline V gene, CDR1 is MNHNS and CDR2 is SASEGT. J gave up 6 bases and V 6 bases, and 8 bases lay outside the gene matches. The CDR3 bases are TGTGCCAGCAGGTCGGGGACAGGGGATAGCAATGAGCAGTTCTTC. Its protein product is CASRSGTGDSNEQFF.

The sample holds many counts of this clonotype. This rearrangement joins TRBV2 to TRBJ1-5, with a weak D call TRBD1 (5 bases). Between the trimmed V and J ends, which lost 3 bases and 2 bases, there was a span of 20 bases. The germline V gene has CDR1 SNHLY and CDR2 FYNNEI. The CDR3 loop spans 18 amino acids. The CDR3 region has the DNA TGTGCCAGCAGTGAGGATCGCCAGGGCCTTACGGGCAATCAGCCCCAGCATTTT. Amino acids: CASSEDRQGLTGNQPQHF.

This clonotype was seen repeatedly, ten times or more. This rearrangement joins TRBV15 to TRBJ2-3; 11 nucleotides line up with TRBD2. CDR3 length: 18 amino acids. Germline V gene lookup returns CDR1 LNHNV and CDR2 YYDKDF (reference sequence). Losses at the gene ends were 3 bases for V and 5 bases for J; bases not matched to a gene: 13. The CDR3 region has the DNA TGTGCCACCAGCAGCCAATGGGGACTAGCGGAATCCTTAGATACGCAGTATTTT. Protein product: CATSSQWGLAESLDTQYF.

This clonotype has a count of ten or more. The V gene is TRBV12-3 or TRBV12-4, the J gene TRBJ2-3, with 8 positions matching TRBD2. The CDR3 has 15 amino acids. Germline trimming cut 3 bases from V and 3 bases from J; bases unmatched to any gene: 5. The CDR3 DNA follows: TGTGCCAGCAGTTTCCCCGGGGGGGTAACAGATACGCAGTATTTT. This encodes CASSFPGGVTDTQYF.

The chain joins TRBV28 to TRBJ2-1; TRBD2 agrees at 8 bases. This CDR3 is 14 amino acids long. Losses at the gene ends were 6 bases for V and 7 bases for J; bases not matched to a gene: 8. Germline V CDR1 and CDR2: MDHEN, SYDVKM. CDR3 DNA sequence: TGTGCCAGCAGCCCCCCCGGGAGGGGGAATGAGCAGTTCTTC. Protein product: CASSPPGRGNEQFF.

This clonotype is medium-sized within its sample. The gene calls are TRBV7-9 and TRBJ2-3; the match to TRBD2 covers 11 bases. The CDR3 covers 17 residues. With V trimmed by 1 base and J by 1 base, 4 bases remained unmatched. Germline V gene lookup returns CDR1 SEHNR and CDR2 FQNEAQ (reference sequence). The CDR3 sequence is CASSLVETSGGTDTQYF. As DNA, the CDR3 is TGTGCCAGCAGCTTAGTAGAGACTAGCGGGGGCACAGATACGCAGTATTTT. Full variable domain (missing parts from reference TRBV7-9 and TRBJ2-3): DTGVSQNPRHKITKRGQNVTFRCDPISEHNRLYWYRQTLGQGPEFLTYFQNEAQLEKSRLLSDRFSAERPKGSFSTLEIQRTEQGDSAMYLCASSLVETSGGTDTQYFGPGTRLTVL.

This clonotype occurred many times. This rearrangement joins TRBV7-6 to TRBJ2-3, with D possibly matching TRBD2 (6 bases). Germline lookup yields CDR1 SGHVS and CDR2 FNYEAQ. V lost 4 bases to trimming and J lost 2 bases, with 10 bases between them. The CDR3 consists of 14 residues. CDR3 region: CASSSGLFTDTQYF. The DNA for the CDR3 is TGTGCCAGCAGCTCCGGACTATTCACAGATACGCAGTATTTT.

This clonotype was seen more than once but under ten times. The rearrangement uses TRBV28 and TRBJ2-7; maybe TRBD1 (5 bases). V was clipped by 3 bases and J by 5 bases, with 14 bases between them. Germline-derived CDR1 and CDR2 are MDHEN and SYDVKM. The CDR3 spans 14 residues. CDR3 coding DNA: TGTGCCAGCAGTTTGGTAGGGGTCCGGGACGAGCAGTACTTC. Protein sequence: CASSLVGVRDEQYF.

In this sample, this clonotype turned up many times. This chain joins TRBV28 and TRBJ1-5; tentative D call: TRBD1 (5 bases). Germline values: CDR1 MDHEN, CDR2 SYDVKM. The CDR3 extends over 16 amino acids. Between the trimmed V and J ends, which lost 6 bases and 3 bases, there was a span of 18 bases. The CDR3 bases are TGTGCCAGCAGCCAAGGGCCCAGGGACGACAATCAGCCCCAGCATTTT. Its translation is CASSQGPRDDNQPQHF.

This clonotype was seen a few times. Given a much more abundant clone one base away, this may be a read error. This chain uses TRBV28 with TRBJ2-7; TRBD1 might be the D (6 bases). V lost 5 bases, J lost 3 bases, and 8 bases lay in between. The CDR3 loop spans 12 amino acids. Germline values: CDR1 MDHEN, CDR2 SYDVKM. In DNA form, the CDR3 reads TGTGCCAGCAGTGGGGGACACTACGAGCAGTACTTC. It translates to CASSGGHYEQYF.

The CDR3 reads CSARDRDPPFVAFF. Written as DNA, the CDR3 is TGCAGTGCTAGAGATCGGGACCCCCCTTTTGTGGCTTTCTTT. V gene TRBV20-1 combines with J gene TRBJ1-1, with D possibly matching TRBD1 (5 bases). Germline V gene sequence: CDR1 DFQATT, CDR2 SNEGSKA (reference sequence). V lost 0 bases and J 11 bases, leaving 19 bases between the germline ends. This CDR3 has 14 amino acids.

The chain carries TRBV12-3 or TRBV12-4 and TRBJ1-5, with TRBD1 matching over 11 bases. The CDR3 consists of 17 residues. J lost 2 bases, V lost 4 bases, and 7 bases had no gene match. The CDR3: CASSSRTGGMGNQPQHF. Written as DNA, the CDR3 is TGTGCCAGCAGTTCCCGGACAGGGGGCATGGGCAATCAGCCCCAGCATTTT.

At least ten counts were recorded for this clonotype. The chain joins TRBV27 to TRBJ2-3; D unresolved. In germline, CDR1 is MNHEY, CDR2 SMNVEV (reference sequence). V was clipped by 4 bases and J by 7 bases, with 18 bases between them. The CDR3 sequence is 15 residues long. The CDR3 here is CASSWNPTEPYTQYF. The CDR3 DNA follows: TGTGCCAGCAGTTGGAACCCGACCGAACCCTATACGCAGTATTTT.

This clonotype has at least ten counts. This sequence joins TRBV5-1 and TRBJ2-2; no firm D call. Germline CDR1 SGHRS, CDR2 YFSETQ. Trimming pared 0 bases from V and 4 bases from J, leaving 4 bases between. The CDR3 extends over 13 amino acids. The CDR3 is CASSLDSTGELFF. CDR3 bases: TGCGCCAGCAGCTTGGACTCCACCGGGGAGCTGTTTTTT.

This clonotype was observed at least ten times. This rearrangement joins TRBV10-3 to TRBJ2-6; 7 nucleotides match TRBD2. V shed 8 bases and J 0 bases; nucleotides not matched to a gene: 4. Germline CDR1 ENHRY, CDR2 SYGVKD. The length of the CDR3 is 15 residues. CDR3: CAIGWGGSGANVLTF. The CDR3 DNA reads as TGTGCCATCGGATGGGGGGGCTCTGGGGCCAACGTCCTGACTTTC.